This TCR beta chain was identified in a study of CD8+CD57+ T cells in acquired aplastic anemia. At the level of the study: CD4+ and CD8+ cells, once sorted, gave DNA averaging around 3.4 ug. In CD4+ cells, healthy donors produced an average of around 9.9 million reads.

Trimming pared 4 bases from V and 6 bases from J, leaving 13 bases between. CDR3 size: 14 residues. Germline CDR1 and CDR2: MGHDK and SYGVNS. Researchers used genomic DNA as the template to profile TCR beta VDJ and CDR3. Each CDR3 protein gets one entry after TCRdb re-called the reads with MiXCR. The repertoire holds about 110,000 distinct CDR3 sequences, with less than 65% as singletons. Sequences were obtained from sorted CD4+, CD8+, or CD8+CD57+ T cells (not recorded which) from PBMCs. This chain links TRBV25-1 with TRBJ2-1; D might be TRBD1 or TRBD2, each matching 6 bases. This sequence was found in a human donor in good health, serving as a control. DNA of the CDR3: TGTGCCAGCAGTGGGGGGGCCAGGGCCAATGAGCAGTTCTTC. Its protein product is CASSGGARANEQFF.